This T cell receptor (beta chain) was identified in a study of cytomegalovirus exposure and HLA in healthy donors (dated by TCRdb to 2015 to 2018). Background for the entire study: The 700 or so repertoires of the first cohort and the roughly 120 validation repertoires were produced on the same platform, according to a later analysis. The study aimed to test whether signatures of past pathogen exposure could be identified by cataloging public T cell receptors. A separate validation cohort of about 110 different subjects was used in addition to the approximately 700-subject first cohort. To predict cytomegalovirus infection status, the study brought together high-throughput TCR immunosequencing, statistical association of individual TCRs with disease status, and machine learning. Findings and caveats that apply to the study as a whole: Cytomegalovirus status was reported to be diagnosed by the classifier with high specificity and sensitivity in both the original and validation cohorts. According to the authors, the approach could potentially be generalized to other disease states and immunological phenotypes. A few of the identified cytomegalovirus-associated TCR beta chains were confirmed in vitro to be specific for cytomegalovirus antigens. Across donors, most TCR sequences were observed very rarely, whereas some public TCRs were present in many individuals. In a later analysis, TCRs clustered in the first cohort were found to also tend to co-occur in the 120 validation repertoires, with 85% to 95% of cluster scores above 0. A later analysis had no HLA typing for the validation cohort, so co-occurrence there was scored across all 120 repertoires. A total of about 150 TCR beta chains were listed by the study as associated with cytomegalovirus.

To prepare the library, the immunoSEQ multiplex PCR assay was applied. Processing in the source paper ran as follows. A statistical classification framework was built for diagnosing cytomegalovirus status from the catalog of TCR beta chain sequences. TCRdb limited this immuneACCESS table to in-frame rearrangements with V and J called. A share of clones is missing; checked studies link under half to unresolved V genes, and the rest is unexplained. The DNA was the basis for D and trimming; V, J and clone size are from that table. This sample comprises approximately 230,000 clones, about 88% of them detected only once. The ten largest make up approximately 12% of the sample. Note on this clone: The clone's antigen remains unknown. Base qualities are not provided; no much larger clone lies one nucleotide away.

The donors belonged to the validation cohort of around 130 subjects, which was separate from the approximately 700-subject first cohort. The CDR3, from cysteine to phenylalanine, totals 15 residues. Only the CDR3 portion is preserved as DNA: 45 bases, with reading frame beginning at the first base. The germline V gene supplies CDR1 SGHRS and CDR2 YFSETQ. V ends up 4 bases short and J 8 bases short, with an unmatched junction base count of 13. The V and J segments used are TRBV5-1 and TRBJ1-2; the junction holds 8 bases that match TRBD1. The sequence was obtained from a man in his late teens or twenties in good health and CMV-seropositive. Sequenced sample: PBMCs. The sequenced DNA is TGCGCCAGCAGCAAGCCGGAACAGGGGGTATACGGCTACACCTTC. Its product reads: CASSKPEQGVYGYTF. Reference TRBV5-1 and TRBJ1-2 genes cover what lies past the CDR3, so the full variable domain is KAGVTQTPRYLIKTRGQQVTLSCSPISGHRSVSWYQQTPGQGLQFLFEYFSETQRNKGNFPGRFSGRQFSNSRSEMNVSTLELGDSALYLCASSKPEQGVYGYTFGSGTRLTVV.